A single T cell receptor (beta chain) is shown here with its context. The antigen remains undetermined. At a deep level, the assay was run. In the sorted-subset replicate PCRs, about 190 ng DNA, 25,000 to 30,000 T cell genomes, was used. Assay used: immunoSEQ multiplex PCR; TCRdb lists only in-frame clones, some missing. The sample holds 800,000 to 950,000 clones, about 97% seen once. These data originate in a study of shared clonotypes between healthy human individuals. Study results and limitations: Naive subsets generally exceeded memory subsets in estimated richness.

Unmatched junction bases numbered 7, after V lost 0 bases and J lost 1 base. Per germline, CDR1 SGDLS and CDR2 YYNGEE. This CDR3 is built from 17 residues. Naivety among CD8 cells was defined by CD45RO negativity and positive CCR7 selection, thereby excluding terminally differentiated effector memory CD45RA+ cells. The material sequenced was naive CD8+ T cells sorted from blood. The chain recombines TRBV9 with TRBJ2-5; TRBD2 matches 9 bases. This clonotype was obtained from a man aged 25-45 years in good health. The CDR3 DNA sequence: TGTGCCAGCAGCGTAGGGCTAGCGGGGACTCTCCAAGAGACCCAGTACTTC. Protein sequence: CASSVGLAGTLQETQYF.